Listed here are 27 T cell receptor beta chains from one sample, sequenced in a study of shared clonotypes between healthy human individuals (TCRdb year 2020). CD8 naive samples were obtained by positive selection for CCR7 among CD45RO-negative cells, yielding a CD45RA+CCR7+ population from which TemRA cells were excluded. Libraries were prepared through the immunoSEQ multiplex PCR assay. The clones in this table, taken by TCRdb from immuneACCESS, are in-frame only. Not every clone is retained; where verified, under half of the shortfall comes from an unresolved V gene, and the cause of the rest is unknown. Here the sample has about 2 million clones; about 95% occur a single time. The ten largest account for 0.85% to 1.3% of the sample. Material for sequencing was naive CD8+ T cells sorted from blood. This sample's cell subset or site label indicates: CD45RA+CCR7+. The receptor source for this set is a man aged 18 to 29 in good health.

About this clone itself: A junction boundary mismatches the germline segment, possibly from a read error. J is TRBJ2-2 and V is TRBV9; no clear D gene. Germline V gene lookup returns CDR1 SGDLS and CDR2 YYNGEE. CDR3 length: 13 residues. The CDR3 sequence: CASSVYNNGELFF. The DNA for the CDR3 is TGTGCCAGCAGCGTATACAACAACGGGGAGCTGTTTTTT.

This clone was recorded only once. The chain combines TRBV28 with TRBJ1-4; unclear D gene. Germline-derived CDR1 and CDR2 are MDHEN and SYDVKM. The CDR3 is 16 amino acids. The V and J ends lost 3 bases and 11 bases respectively, with 22 bases between them. CDR3 DNA: TGTGCCAGCAGTTTTCCCCCCGGCAGGAAAGTTTGGAAACTGTTTTTT. Translating gives CASSFPPGRKVWKLFF.

The chain employs TRBV7-2 and TRBJ2-3, with TRBD2 matching over 7 bases. Trimming at V came to 3 bases and at J to 2 bases, leaving 5 bases not matched to a gene. CDR1 and CDR2 (germline): SGHTA, FQGNSA. The length of the CDR3 is 15 residues. DNA of the CDR3: TGTGCCAGCAGCTTTGGGACTACGTACACAGATACGCAGTATTTT. This sequence encodes CASSFGTTYTDTQYF.

The chain uses TRBV28 and TRBJ1-2; D unclear. Per the germline V gene, CDR1 is MDHEN and CDR2 is SYDVKM. Trimming stripped 2 bases from V and 5 bases from J, with 15 bases between. CDR3 length equals 15 residues. The CDR3 coding sequence is TGTGCCAGCAGTTTAGCCTTGGCGAGTGCGTATGGCTACACCTTC. The encoded protein is CASSLALASAYGYTF.

Of note for this clone: Other nucleotide sequences in the sample specify the same CDR3. J is TRBJ1-1 and V is TRBV30; D is undetermined. The CDR3 contains 14 residues. V lost 0 bases, J lost 0 bases, and 8 bases lay in between. CDR1 and CDR2 from the germline V gene are GTSNPN and SVGIG (reference sequence). CDR3 sequence: CAWSVGGMNTEAFF. In DNA form, the CDR3 reads TGTGCCTGGAGTGTAGGTGGGATGAACACTGAAGCTTTCTTT.

As regards this clone: This same CDR3 is encoded by further DNA sequences in the sample. This chain connects TRBV19 to TRBJ1-5; D not resolved. CDR1 and CDR2 (germline): LNHDA, SQIVND (reference sequence). This CDR3 spans 15 amino acids. V was cut by 0 bases and J by 0 bases, with 6 bases left in between. The CDR3 bases are TGTGCCAGTAGTATAGACGGTTATAGCAATCAGCCCCAGCATTTT. Translating it yields CASSIDGYSNQPQHF.

The chain combines TRBV5-1 with TRBJ2-1, with D perhaps TRBD1 or TRBD2 (6 bases each). The CDR3 runs 15 residues. Trimming took 8 bases from V and 10 from J, leaving 25 bases between them. The germline V gene encodes CDR1 SGHRS and CDR2 YFSETQ. Here the CDR3 DNA reads TGCGCCAGTAAAAGGGGGATCCCTCCGGGAGACGAGCAGTTCTTC. This gives the protein CASKRGIPPGDEQFF.

J is TRBJ2-3 and V is TRBV10-3; 7 bases fit TRBD2. V was clipped by 8 bases and J by 2 bases; unmatched bases: 4. This CDR3 spans 13 amino acids. Germline values: CDR1 ENHRY, CDR2 SYGVKD. This CDR3 reads CAIGRAVTDTQYF. The CDR3, as DNA: TGTGCCATCGGGAGGGCGGTCACAGATACGCAGTATTTT.

This chain connects TRBV25-1 to TRBJ2-3; 9 bases map to TRBD2. Unmatched junction bases numbered 6, after V lost 3 bases and J lost 2 bases. The CDR3 length is 16 residues. Germline V CDR1 and CDR2: MGHDK, SYGVNS. In DNA form, the CDR3 reads TGTGCCAGCAGTGACGGGAGCGGGGGGATCACAGATACGCAGTATTTT. Its protein product is CASSDGSGGITDTQYF. Filled out from reference TRBV25-1 and TRBJ2-3, the complete variable domain reads EADIYQTPRYLVIGTGKKITLECSQTMGHDKMYWYQQDPGMELHLIHYSYGVNSTEKGDLSSESTVSRIRTEHFPLTLESARPSHTSQYLCASSDGSGGITDTQYFGPGTRLTVL.

The gene calls are TRBV29-1 and TRBJ1-4, with a weak D call TRBD1 (6 bases). CDR1 SQVTM and CDR2 ANQGSEA come from the germline V gene. The CDR3 is 14 residues long. V was clipped by 0 bases and J by 5 bases, with 10 bases between them. The CDR3 here is CSVEDGTRNEKLFF. The CDR3 DNA reads as TGCAGCGTTGAAGATGGGACAAGGAATGAAAAACTGTTTTTT.

This chain joins TRBV5-4 and TRBJ2-7; D is unclear. V was pared by 0 bases and J by 4 bases, with 8 bases between. The CDR3 loop spans 13 amino acids. In germline, CDR1 is SGHNT, CDR2 YYREEE (reference sequence). The CDR3 nucleotides are TGTGCCAGCAGCTTGGGGCCGAGATACGAGCAGTACTTC. The encoded protein is CASSLGPRYEQYF.

In nucleotides, the CDR3 is TGTGCCAGCAGCTTCACCGACAGTAACTATGGCTACACCTTC. The encoded protein is CASSFTDSNYGYTF. V and J are TRBV5-6 and TRBJ1-2; D might be TRBD1 (5 bases). From germline, CDR1 is SGHDT and CDR2 YYEEEE. This CDR3 contains 14 residues. The germline V and J ends were trimmed by 2 bases and 1 base, with 9 bases remaining between them.

The chain couples TRBV27 to TRBJ2-5; D might be TRBD1 (5 bases). V was clipped by 1 base and J by 1 base, with 10 bases between them. CDR3 length equals 15 residues. CDR1 is MNHEY and CDR2 is SMNVEV in the germline V gene (reference sequence). The CDR3, as DNA: TGTGCCAGCAGTTTATACCAGGGTTCCCAAGAGACCCAGTACTTC. Amino acids: CASSLYQGSQETQYF.

This chain connects TRBV10-1 to TRBJ1-5; D is undetermined. The CDR3 has 12 residues. CDR1 WNHNN and CDR2 SYGVQD come from the germline V gene (reference sequence). V was cut by 2 bases and J by 4 bases, with 3 bases left in between. The CDR3 reads CASSERNQPQHF. The CDR3 DNA sequence: TGCGCCAGCAGTGAGAGAAATCAGCCCCAGCATTTT.

V is TRBV4-3 and J is TRBJ2-3; D may be TRBD1 (5 bases). CDR1 is LGHNA, CDR2 YSLEER, per germline. V was clipped by 3 bases and J by 1 base, with 14 bases between them. The length of the CDR3 is 16 residues. CDR3: CASSHVSGSGTDTQYF. The CDR3 region has the DNA TGCGCCAGCAGCCACGTATCAGGGTCTGGCACAGATACGCAGTATTTT.

V gene TRBV9 combines with J gene TRBJ1-1; D is uncertain. The CDR3 is 16 amino acids. V lost 0 bases and J 4 bases, leaving 16 bases between the germline ends. Germline V gene sequence: CDR1 SGDLS, CDR2 YYNGEE. The CDR3: CASSVGPGEEGTEAFF. The DNA for the CDR3 is TGTGCCAGCAGCGTAGGCCCCGGGGAGGAGGGCACTGAAGCTTTCTTT.

V usage is TRBV28 and J usage is TRBJ2-3; TRBD1 matches at 9 bases. CDR1 and CDR2 from the germline V gene are MDHEN and SYDVKM. The CDR3 length is 16 residues. V dropped 8 bases and J dropped 4; count of bases not matched to a gene: 13. The CDR3 nucleotides read TGTGCCAGCTCCACTGCGACAGGGGGTTGGGCAGATACGCAGTATTTT. It encodes CASSTATGGWADTQYF.

The rearrangement links TRBV5-6 to TRBJ1-2, with D perhaps matching TRBD1 (5 bases). The germline CDR1 and CDR2 sequences are SGHDT and YYEEEE. Deletions cut 1 base from V and 5 bases from J, with 12 bases between. This CDR3 is built from 14 residues. CDR3 sequence: CASSLSQGWYGYTF. CDR3 sequence (DNA): TGTGCCAGCAGCTTGTCCCAGGGCTGGTATGGCTACACCTTC.

The V and J genes are TRBV4-1 and TRBJ2-5; D possibly matches TRBD1 or TRBD2 (5 bases each). The CDR3 is 15 residues long. Per germline, CDR1 MGHRA and CDR2 YSYEKL. The V and J ends lost 0 bases and 4 bases respectively, with 12 bases between them. The DNA for the CDR3 is TGCGCCAGCAGCCAAGAAGAGGGGTTTCGAGAGACCCAGTACTTC. It yields the protein CASSQEEGFRETQYF.

The chain links TRBV11-2 to TRBJ2-3; D is uncertain. Germline CDR1 and CDR2: SGHAT and FQNNGV. V dropped 4 bases and J dropped 9 bases, with 14 bases sitting between them. The CDR3 sequence is 13 residues long. For the CDR3, the DNA is TGTGCCAGCAGCTCCCCCCCCATTGTGACGCAGTATTTT. Its translation is CASSSPPIVTQYF.

CDR3 DNA sequence: TGCGCCAGCAGCCAAGATTATGCGGCGGTAGGCGAGACCCAGTACTTC. Its protein product is CASSQDYAAVGETQYF. V gene TRBV4-3 combines with J gene TRBJ2-5; D is uncertain. The CDR3 is 16 residues long. With 0 bases removed from V and 5 bases from J, the gap between germline ends came to 16 bases. CDR1 LGHNA and CDR2 YSLEER come from the germline V gene.

The V call is TRBV28, the J call TRBJ2-7, with 8 bases identical to TRBD2. In germline, CDR1 is MDHEN, CDR2 SYDVKM. The J segment lost 0 bases and the V segment lost 4 bases, leaving 5 bases of the junction unmatched. The CDR3 is 15 amino acids. CDR3 loop: CASSYDREGSYEQYF. CDR3 nucleotides: TGTGCCAGCAGTTATGACCGGGAGGGCTCCTACGAGCAGTACTTC.

The V gene is TRBV5-1, the J gene TRBJ2-3, with 7 bases that match TRBD1. This CDR3 contains 15 residues. V lost 2 bases and J lost 1; bases outside the gene matches: 4. CDR1 is SGHRS, CDR2 YFSETQ, per germline. In nucleotides, the CDR3 is TGCGCCAGCAGCTTTCGAGGGGGCCGCACAGATACGCAGTATTTT. This codes for CASSFRGGRTDTQYF.

This clone appeared once. The chain is built from TRBV2 and TRBJ1-5; TRBD1 might be the D (5 bases). V was shortened by 3 bases and J by 1 base, with 10 bases between the two germline ends. CDR3 length: 15 amino acids. Germline CDR1 SNHLY, CDR2 FYNNEI. This CDR3 is CASSELQGSNQPQHF. CDR3 coding DNA: TGTGCCAGCAGTGAGTTGCAGGGAAGCAATCAGCCCCAGCATTTT.

This clone was seen once. The genes are TRBV11-2 and TRBJ2-3; 14 positions agree with TRBD2. Trimming at V came to 5 bases and at J to 0 bases, leaving 10 bases not matched to a gene. CDR1 and CDR2 from the germline V gene are SGHAT and FQNNGV. This CDR3 has 19 amino acids. CDR3 in DNA: TGTGCCAGCAGCCCGCTGACTAGCGGGAGGGAGTTTAGCACAGATACGCAGTATTTT. It is translated as CASSPLTSGREFSTDTQYF.

The chain uses TRBV11-2 and TRBJ2-3; D gene ambiguous. Germline V gives CDR1 SGHAT, CDR2 FQNNGV. CDR3 length: 17 amino acids. The ends were cut back, 2 bases at V and 5 bases at J, with 20 bases in the middle. In DNA form, the CDR3 reads TGTGCCAGCAGCTTAATACCGACGGATAGGGTTGAAGATACGCAGTATTTT. Its protein is CASSLIPTDRVEDTQYF.

The rearrangement joins TRBV4-1 to TRBJ1-1; D not certain. The V end was cut by 0 bases, the J end by 6 bases, with 5 bases between. The CDR3 has 12 residues. Germline V gene lookup returns CDR1 MGHRA and CDR2 YSYEKL. The CDR3 sequence is CASSQDTAEAFF. In nucleotides, the CDR3 is TGCGCCAGCAGCCAAGATACGGCTGAAGCTTTCTTT.